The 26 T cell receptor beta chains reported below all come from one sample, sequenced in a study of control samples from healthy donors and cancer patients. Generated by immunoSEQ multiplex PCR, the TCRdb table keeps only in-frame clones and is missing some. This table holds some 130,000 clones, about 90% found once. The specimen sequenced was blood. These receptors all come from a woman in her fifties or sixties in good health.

CDR3 in DNA: TGTGCCACCAGCAGAAATCCCCCCGGGGGCTGGGATTCACCCCTCCACTTT. Its translation is CATSRNPPGGWDSPLHF. V and J are TRBV15 and TRBJ1-6, with D possibly matching TRBD1 (6 bases). The CDR3 is 17 amino acids. V was shortened by 2 bases and J by 8 bases, with 19 bases between the two germline ends. Germline assignment: CDR1 LNHNV and CDR2 YYDKDF (reference sequence).

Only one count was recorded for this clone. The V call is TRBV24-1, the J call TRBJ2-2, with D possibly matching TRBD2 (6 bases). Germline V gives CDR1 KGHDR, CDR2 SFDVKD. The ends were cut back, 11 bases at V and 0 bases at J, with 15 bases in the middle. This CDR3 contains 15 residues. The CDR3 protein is CASRSGDANTGELFF. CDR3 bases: TGTGCCAGTAGATCGGGGGACGCGAACACCGGGGAGCTGTTTTTT.

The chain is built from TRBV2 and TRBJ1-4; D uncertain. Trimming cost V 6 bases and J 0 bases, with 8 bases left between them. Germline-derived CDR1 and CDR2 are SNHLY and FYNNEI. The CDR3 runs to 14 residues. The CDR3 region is CASRRDATNEKLFF. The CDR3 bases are TGTGCCAGCAGAAGAGACGCAACTAATGAAAAACTGTTTTTT.

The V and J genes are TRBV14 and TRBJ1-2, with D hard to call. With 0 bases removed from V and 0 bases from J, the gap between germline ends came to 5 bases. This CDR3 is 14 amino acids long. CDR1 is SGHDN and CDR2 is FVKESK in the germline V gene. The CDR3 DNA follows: TGTGCCAGCAGCCAAGAGCAGTCTAACTATGGCTACACCTTC. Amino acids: CASSQEQSNYGYTF. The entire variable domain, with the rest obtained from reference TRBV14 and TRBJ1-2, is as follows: EAGVTQFPSHSVIEKGQTVTLRCDPISGHDNLYWYRRVMGKEIKFLLHFVKESKQDESGMPNNRFLAERTGGTYSTLKVQPAELEDSGVYFCASSQEQSNYGYTFGSGTRLTVV.

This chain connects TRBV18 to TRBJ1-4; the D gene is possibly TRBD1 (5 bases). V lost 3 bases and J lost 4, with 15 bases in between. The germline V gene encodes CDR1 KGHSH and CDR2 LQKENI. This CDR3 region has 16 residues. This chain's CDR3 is CASSPQVGGYNEKLFF. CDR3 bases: TGTGCCAGCTCACCCCAAGTCGGGGGATATAATGAAAAACTGTTTTTT.

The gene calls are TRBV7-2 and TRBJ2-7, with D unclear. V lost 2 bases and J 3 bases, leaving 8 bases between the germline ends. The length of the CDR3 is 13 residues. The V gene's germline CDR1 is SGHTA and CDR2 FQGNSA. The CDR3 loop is CASSLQVGYEQYF. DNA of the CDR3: TGTGCCAGCAGCTTACAGGTCGGCTACGAGCAGTACTTC.

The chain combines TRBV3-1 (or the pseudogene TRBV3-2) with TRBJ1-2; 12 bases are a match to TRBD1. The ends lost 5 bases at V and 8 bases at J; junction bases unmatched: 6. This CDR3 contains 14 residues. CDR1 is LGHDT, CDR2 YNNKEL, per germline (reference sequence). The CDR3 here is CASSEGTGGGGYTF. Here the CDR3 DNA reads TGTGCCAGCAGCGAAGGGACAGGGGGCGGCGGCTACACCTTC.

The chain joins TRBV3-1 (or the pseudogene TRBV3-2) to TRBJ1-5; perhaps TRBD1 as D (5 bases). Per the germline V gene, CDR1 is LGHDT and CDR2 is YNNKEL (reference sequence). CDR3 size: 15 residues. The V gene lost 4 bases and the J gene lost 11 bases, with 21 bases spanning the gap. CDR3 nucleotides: TGTGCCAGCAGCCCCGGGACCGCCTCGAATCAAGCCCAGCATTTT. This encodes CASSPGTASNQAQHF.

Here the CDR3 reads CASSLSGDEFMNTEAFF. CDR3 DNA sequence: TGTGCCAGCAGTTTATCGGGGGACGAATTCATGAACACTGAAGCTTTCTTT. The gene calls are TRBV27 and TRBJ1-1, with D possibly matching TRBD1 (5 bases). The germline CDR1 and CDR2 sequences are MNHEY and SMNVEV (reference sequence). The length of the CDR3 is 17 residues. V was shortened by 0 bases and J by 0 bases, with 14 bases between the two germline ends.

Here the CDR3 reads CASSLEPNYGYTF. CDR3 sequence (DNA): TGTGCCAGCAGCTTAGAACCTAACTATGGCTACACCTTC. The chain couples TRBV13 to TRBJ1-2; D is unresolved. CDR1 is PRHDT, CDR2 FYEKMQ, per germline (reference sequence). The CDR3 is 13 residues long. V was clipped by 1 base and J by 0 bases, with 3 bases between them.

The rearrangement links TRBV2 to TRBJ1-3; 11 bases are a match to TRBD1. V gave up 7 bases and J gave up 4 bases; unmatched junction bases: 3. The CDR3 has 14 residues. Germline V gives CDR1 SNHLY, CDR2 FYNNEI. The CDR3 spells CASTGTGGGNTIYF. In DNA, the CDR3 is TGTGCCAGCACCGGGACAGGGGGAGGAAACACCATATATTTT.

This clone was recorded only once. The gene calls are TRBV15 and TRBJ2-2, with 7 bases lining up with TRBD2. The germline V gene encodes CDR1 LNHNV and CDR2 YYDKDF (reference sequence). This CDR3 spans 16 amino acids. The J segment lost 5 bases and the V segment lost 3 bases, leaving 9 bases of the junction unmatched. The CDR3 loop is CATSRGGDGGTGELFF. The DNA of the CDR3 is TGTGCCACCAGCAGGGGGGGGGATGGGGGAACCGGGGAGCTGTTTTTT. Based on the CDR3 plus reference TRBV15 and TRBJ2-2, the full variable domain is DAMVIQNPRYQVTQFGKPVTLSCSQTLNHNVMYWYQQKSSQAPKLLFHYYDKDFNNEADTPDNFQSRRPNTSFCFLDIRSPGLGDTAMYLCATSRGGDGGTGELFFGEGSRLTVL.

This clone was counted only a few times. The DNA of the CDR3 is TGTGCCACCAGCAGAGGGTCGCCGGGACAGGGATTGGGCGAGCAGTACTTC. It translates to CATSRGSPGQGLGEQYF. The chain joins TRBV15 to TRBJ2-7, with 9 bases fitting TRBD1. The CDR3 loop spans 17 amino acids. Germline V lookup: CDR1 LNHNV, CDR2 YYDKDF (reference sequence). V shed 1 base and J 6 bases; nucleotides not matched to a gene: 13.

In DNA form, the CDR3 reads TGTGCCAGCAGCTTACTAACAGGGACCCTGGGCTATGGCTACACCTTC. This encodes CASSLLTGTLGYGYTF. The rearrangement links TRBV7-9 to TRBJ1-2, with D possibly being TRBD1 (6 bases). V was cut by 2 bases and J by 4 bases, with 17 bases left in between. The CDR3 is 16 amino acids. Germline V lookup: CDR1 SEHNR, CDR2 FQNEAQ (reference sequence).

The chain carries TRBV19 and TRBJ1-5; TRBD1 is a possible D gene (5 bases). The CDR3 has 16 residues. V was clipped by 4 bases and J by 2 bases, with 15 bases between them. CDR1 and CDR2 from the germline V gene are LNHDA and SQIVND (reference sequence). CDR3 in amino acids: CASSTLQAMGNQPQHF. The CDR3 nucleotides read TGTGCCAGTAGTACTTTACAGGCTATGGGCAATCAGCCCCAGCATTTT. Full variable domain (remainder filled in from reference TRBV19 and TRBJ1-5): DGGITQSPKYLFRKEGQNVTLSCEQNLNHDAMYWYRQDPGQGLRLIYYSQIVNDFQKGDIAEGYSVSREKKESFPLTVTSAQKNPTAFYLCASSTLQAMGNQPQHFGDGTRLSIL.

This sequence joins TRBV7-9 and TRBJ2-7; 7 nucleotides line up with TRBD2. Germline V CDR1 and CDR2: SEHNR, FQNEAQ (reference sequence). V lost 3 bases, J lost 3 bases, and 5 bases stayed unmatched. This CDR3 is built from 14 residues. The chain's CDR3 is CASSLAGVDYEQYF. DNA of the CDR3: TGTGCCAGCAGCTTGGCGGGGGTGGACTACGAGCAGTACTTC.

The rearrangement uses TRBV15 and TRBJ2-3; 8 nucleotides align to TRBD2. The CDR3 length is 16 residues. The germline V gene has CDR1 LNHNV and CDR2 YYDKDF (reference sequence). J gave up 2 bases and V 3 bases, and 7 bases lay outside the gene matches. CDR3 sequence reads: CATSSLLAAPTDTQYF. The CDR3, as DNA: TGTGCCACCAGCAGCCTACTAGCGGCCCCCACAGATACGCAGTATTTT.

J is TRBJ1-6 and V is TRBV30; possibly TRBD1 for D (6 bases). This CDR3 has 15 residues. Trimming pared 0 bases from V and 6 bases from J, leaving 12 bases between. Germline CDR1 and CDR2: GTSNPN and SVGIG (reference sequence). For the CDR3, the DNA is TGTGCCTGGAGTGTGTGGGGGGGCGTTAATTCACCCCTCCACTTT. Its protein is CAWSVWGGVNSPLHF.

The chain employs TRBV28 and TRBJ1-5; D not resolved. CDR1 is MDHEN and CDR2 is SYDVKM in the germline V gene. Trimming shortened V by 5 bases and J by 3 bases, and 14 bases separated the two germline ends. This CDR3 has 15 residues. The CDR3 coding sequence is TGTGCCAGCAGTCGGTTGGCTTTACTCAATCAGCCCCAGCATTTT. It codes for CASSRLALLNQPQHF.

CDR3 DNA sequence: TGTGCCAGCAGGGAAGGTGGGATCTCACCCCTCCACTTT. This codes for CASREGGISPLHF. The chain employs TRBV28 and TRBJ1-6; D is uncertain. Germline V gene data show CDR1 as MDHEN and CDR2 as SYDVKM. The CDR3 runs to 13 residues. V dropped 6 bases and J dropped 10 bases, with 13 bases sitting between them.

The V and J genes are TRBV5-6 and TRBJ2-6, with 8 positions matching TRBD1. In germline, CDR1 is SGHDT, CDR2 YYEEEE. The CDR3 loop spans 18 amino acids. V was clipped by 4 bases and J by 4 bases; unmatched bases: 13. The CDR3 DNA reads TGTGCCAGCAGCCTCCCAGGCAGGGGGCGTACAGGGGCCAACGTCCTGACTTTC. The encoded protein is CASSLPGRGRTGANVLTF. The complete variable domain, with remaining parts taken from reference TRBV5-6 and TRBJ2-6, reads DAGVTQSPTHLIKTRGQQVTLRCSPKSGHDTVSWYQQALGQGPQFIFQYYEEEERQRGNFPDRFSGHQFPNYSSELNVNALLLGDSALYLCASSLPGRGRTGANVLTFGAGSRLTVL.

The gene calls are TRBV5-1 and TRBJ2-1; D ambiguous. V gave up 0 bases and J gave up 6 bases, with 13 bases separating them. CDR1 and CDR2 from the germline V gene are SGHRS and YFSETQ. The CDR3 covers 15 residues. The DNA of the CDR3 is TGCGCCAGCAGCTTGGGGGCTCTATTAGGCAATGAGCAGTTCTTC. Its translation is CASSLGALLGNEQFF.

Here the CDR3 reads CASSQDGRTRSGELFF. In DNA form, the CDR3 reads TGTGCCAGCAGCCAAGATGGTCGAACTCGAAGCGGGGAGCTGTTTTTT. V and J are TRBV3-1 (or the pseudogene TRBV3-2) and TRBJ2-2; D uncertain. V dropped 0 bases and J dropped 7 bases, with 15 bases sitting between them. CDR3 length equals 16 residues. CDR1 and CDR2 from the germline V gene are LGHDT and YNNKEL (reference sequence).

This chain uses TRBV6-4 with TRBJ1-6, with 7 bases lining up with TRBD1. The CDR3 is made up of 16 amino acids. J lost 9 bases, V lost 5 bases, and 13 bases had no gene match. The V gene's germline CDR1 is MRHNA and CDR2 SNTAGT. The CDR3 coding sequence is TGTGCCAGCAGTCCCCGGACAGGAGGGGCGGCTTCACCCCTCCACTTT. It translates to CASSPRTGGAASPLHF.

The CDR3 bases are TGTGCCACCCGACGGACCAATGCAAATCAGCCCCAGCATTTT. Translating it yields CATRRTNANQPQHF. J is TRBJ1-5 and V is TRBV28; the D is unclear. The CDR3 is made up of 14 amino acids. CDR1 and CDR2 from the germline V gene are MDHEN and SYDVKM. V lost 10 bases and J 4 bases, leaving 17 bases between the germline ends.

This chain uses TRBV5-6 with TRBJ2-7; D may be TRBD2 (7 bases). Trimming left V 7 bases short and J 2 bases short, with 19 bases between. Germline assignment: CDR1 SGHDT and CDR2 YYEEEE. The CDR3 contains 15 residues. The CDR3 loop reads CASFPRGLSPYEQYF. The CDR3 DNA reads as TGTGCCAGCTTCCCCAGGGGACTATCCCCCTACGAGCAGTACTTC.